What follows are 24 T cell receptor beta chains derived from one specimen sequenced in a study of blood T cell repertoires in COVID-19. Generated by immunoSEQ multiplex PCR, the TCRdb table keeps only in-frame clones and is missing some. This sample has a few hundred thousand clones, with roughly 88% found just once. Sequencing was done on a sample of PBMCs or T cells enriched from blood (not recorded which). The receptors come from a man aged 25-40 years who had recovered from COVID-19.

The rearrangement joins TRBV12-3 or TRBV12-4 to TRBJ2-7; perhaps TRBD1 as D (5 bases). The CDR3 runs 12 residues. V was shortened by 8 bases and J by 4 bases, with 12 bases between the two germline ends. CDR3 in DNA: TGTGCCAGCGGAAGACAGTTTTACGAGCAGTACTTC. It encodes CASGRQFYEQYF.

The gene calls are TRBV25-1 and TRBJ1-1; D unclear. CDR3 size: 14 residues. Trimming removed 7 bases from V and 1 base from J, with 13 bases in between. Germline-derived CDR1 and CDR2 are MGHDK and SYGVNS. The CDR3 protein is CASIPPGRNTEAFF. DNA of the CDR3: TGTGCCAGCATCCCCCCGGGGAGGAACACTGAAGCTTTCTTT.

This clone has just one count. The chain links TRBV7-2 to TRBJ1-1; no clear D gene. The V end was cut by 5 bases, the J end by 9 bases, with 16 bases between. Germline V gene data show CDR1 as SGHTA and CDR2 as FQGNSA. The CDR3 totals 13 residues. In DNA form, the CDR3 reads TGTGCCAGCAGCCCCGGGTCCCTTCGTCAAGCTTTCTTT. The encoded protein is CASSPGSLRQAFF.

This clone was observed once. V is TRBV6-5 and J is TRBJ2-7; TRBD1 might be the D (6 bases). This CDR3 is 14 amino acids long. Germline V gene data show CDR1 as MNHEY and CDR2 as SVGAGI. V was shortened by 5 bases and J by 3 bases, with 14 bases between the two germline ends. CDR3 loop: CASSKTRGNYEQYF. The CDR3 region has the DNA TGTGCCAGCAGTAAGACCAGGGGAAACTACGAGCAGTACTTC.

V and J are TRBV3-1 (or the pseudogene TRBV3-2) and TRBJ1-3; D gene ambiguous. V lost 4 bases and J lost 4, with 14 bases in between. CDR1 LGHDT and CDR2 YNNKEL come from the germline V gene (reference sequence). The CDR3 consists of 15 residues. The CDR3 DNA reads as TGTGCCAGCAGCCTATCGACGGCGGGAGGAAACACCATATATTTT. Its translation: CASSLSTAGGNTIYF.

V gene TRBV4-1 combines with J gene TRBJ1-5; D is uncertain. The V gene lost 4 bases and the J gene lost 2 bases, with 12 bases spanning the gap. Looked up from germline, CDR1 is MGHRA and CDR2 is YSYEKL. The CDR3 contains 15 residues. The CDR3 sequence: CASSLAGGGNQPQHF. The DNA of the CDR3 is TGCGCCAGCAGCCTTGCCGGCGGGGGCAATCAGCCCCAGCATTTT.

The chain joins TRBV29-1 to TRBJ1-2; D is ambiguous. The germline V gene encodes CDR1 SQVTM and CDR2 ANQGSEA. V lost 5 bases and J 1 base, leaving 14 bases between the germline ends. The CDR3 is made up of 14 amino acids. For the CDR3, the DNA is TGCAGCGTTTTTATTTCCCGCAGTAACTATGGCTACACCTTC. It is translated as CSVFISRSNYGYTF.

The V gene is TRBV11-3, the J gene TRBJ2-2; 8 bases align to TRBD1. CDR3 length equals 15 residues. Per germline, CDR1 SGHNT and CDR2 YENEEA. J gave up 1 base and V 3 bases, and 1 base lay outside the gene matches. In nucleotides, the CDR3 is TGTGCCAGCAGCTTCGGACAGGGGAACACCGGGGAGCTGTTTTTT. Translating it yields CASSFGQGNTGELFF.

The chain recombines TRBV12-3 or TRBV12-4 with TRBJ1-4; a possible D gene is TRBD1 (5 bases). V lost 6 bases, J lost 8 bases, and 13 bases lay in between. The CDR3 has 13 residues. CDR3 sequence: CASSWREGEKLFF. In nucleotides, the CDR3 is TGTGCCAGCAGCTGGAGGGAGGGGGAAAAACTGTTTTTT.

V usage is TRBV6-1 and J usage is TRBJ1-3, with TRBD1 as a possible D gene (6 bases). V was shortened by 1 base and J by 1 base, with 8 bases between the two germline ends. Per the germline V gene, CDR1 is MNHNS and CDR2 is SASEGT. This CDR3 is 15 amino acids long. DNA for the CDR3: TGTGCCAGCAGTGAAGACAGGGCTTCTGGAAACACCATATATTTT. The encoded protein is CASSEDRASGNTIYF.

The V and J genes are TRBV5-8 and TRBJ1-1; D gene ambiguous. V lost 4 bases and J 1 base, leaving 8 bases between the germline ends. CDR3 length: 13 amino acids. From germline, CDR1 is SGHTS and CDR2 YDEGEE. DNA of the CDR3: TGTGCCAGCAGCCCACGTAGGAACACTGAAGCTTTCTTT. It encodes CASSPRRNTEAFF.

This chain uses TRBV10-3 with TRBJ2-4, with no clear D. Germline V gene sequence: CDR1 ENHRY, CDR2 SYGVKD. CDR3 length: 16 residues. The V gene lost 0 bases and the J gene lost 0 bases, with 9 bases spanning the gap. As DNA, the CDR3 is TGTGCCATCAGTGAGTCGGTTGTACTAGCCAAAAACATTCAGTACTTC. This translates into CAISESVVLAKNIQYF.

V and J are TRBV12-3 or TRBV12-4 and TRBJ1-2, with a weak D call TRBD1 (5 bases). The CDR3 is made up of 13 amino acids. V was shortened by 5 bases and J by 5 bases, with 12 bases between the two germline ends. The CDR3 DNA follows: TGTGCCAGCAGTCCGGACATTTATTATGGCTACACCTTC. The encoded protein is CASSPDIYYGYTF.

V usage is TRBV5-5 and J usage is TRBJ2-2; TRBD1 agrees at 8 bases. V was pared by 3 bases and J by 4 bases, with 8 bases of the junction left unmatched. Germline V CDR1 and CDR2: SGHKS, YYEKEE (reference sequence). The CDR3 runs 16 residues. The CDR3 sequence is CASSSWGQASTGELFF. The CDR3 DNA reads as TGTGCCAGCAGCTCGTGGGGACAGGCCTCCACCGGGGAGCTGTTTTTT.

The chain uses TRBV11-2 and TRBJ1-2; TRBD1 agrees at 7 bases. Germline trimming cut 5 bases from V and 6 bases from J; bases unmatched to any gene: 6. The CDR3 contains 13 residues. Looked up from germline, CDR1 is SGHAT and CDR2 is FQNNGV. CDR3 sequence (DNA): TGTGCCAGCAGCCCCCGACAGGGAGATGGCTACACCTTC. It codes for CASSPRQGDGYTF. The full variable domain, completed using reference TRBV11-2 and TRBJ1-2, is EAGVAQSPRYKIIEKRQSVAFWCNPISGHATLYWYQQILGQGPKLLIQFQNNGVVDDSQLPKDRFSAERLKGVDSTLKIQPAKLEDSAVYLCASSPRQGDGYTFGSGTRLTVV.

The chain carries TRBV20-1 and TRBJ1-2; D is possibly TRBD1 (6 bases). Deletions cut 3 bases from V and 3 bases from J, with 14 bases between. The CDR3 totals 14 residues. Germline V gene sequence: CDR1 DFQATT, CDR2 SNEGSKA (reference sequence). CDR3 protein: CSASTGRGYYGYTF. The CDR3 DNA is TGCAGTGCTAGTACAGGCAGGGGATACTATGGCTACACCTTC.

CDR3 loop: CSVEDRANTGELFF. CDR3 in DNA: TGCAGCGTTGAAGACAGGGCGAACACCGGGGAGCTGTTTTTT. The chain couples TRBV29-1 to TRBJ2-2; D is possibly TRBD1 (5 bases). Germline V gene data show CDR1 as SQVTM and CDR2 as ANQGSEA. The length of the CDR3 is 14 residues. The germline V and J ends were trimmed by 0 bases and 0 bases, with 5 bases remaining between them.

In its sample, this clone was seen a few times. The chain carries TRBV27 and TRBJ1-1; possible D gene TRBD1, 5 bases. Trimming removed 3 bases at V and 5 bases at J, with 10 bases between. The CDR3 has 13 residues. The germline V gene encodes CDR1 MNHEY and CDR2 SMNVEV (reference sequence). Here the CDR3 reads CASSLEEGTEAFF. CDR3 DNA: TGTGCCAGCAGTTTGGAGGAGGGGACTGAAGCTTTCTTT.

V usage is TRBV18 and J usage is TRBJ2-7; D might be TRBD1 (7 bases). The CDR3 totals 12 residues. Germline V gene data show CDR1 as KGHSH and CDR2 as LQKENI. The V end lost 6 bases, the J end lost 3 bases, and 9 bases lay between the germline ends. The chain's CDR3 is CASSRDSYEQYF. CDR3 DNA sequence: TGTGCCAGCTCGCGGGACAGCTACGAGCAGTACTTC.

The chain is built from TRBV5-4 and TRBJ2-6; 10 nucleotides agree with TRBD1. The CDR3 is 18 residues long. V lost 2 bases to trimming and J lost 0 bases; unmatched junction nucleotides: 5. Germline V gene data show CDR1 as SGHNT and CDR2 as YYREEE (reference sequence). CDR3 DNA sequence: TGTGCCAGCAGCTTACCTGGGGACAGGGGCTCTGGGGCCAACGTCCTGACTTTC. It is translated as CASSLPGDRGSGANVLTF.

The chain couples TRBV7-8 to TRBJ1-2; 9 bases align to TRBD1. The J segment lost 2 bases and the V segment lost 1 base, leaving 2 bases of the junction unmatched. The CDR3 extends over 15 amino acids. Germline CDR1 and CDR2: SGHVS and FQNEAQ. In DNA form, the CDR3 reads TGTGCCAGCAGCTTAGGACAGGGGGAGAACTATGGCTACACCTTC. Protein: CASSLGQGENYGYTF.

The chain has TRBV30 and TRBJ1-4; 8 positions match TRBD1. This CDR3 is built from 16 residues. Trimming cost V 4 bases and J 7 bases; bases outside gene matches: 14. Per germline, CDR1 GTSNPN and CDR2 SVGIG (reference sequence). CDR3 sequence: CAWNHLLRGRPEKLFF. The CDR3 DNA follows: TGTGCCTGGAACCACTTGCTCAGGGGGCGTCCTGAAAAACTGTTTTTT.

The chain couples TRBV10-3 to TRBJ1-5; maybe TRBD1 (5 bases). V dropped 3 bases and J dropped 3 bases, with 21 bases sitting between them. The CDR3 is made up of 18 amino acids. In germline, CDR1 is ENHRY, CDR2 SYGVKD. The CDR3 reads CAISDLNGGRADNQPQHF. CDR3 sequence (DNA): TGTGCCATCAGTGACCTGAACGGTGGCAGGGCGGACAATCAGCCCCAGCATTTT.

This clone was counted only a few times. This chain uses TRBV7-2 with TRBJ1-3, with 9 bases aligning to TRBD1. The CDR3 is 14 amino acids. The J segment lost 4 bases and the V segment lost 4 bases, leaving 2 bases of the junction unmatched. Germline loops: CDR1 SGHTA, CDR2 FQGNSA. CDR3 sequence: CASSSDRGGNTIYF. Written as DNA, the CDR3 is TGTGCCAGCAGCTCGGACAGGGGCGGAAACACCATATATTTT.